This entry describes one T cell receptor (beta chain). This clone's antigen is unknown. No quality values exist for individual bases; no much larger clone is one base distant. Peripheral blood CD8+ and CD4+ T cells from healthy donors, Susac syndrome patients and multiple sclerosis patients were profiled by high-throughput TCR beta sequencing. The healthy donors served as controls matched for age and sex. Bulk CD8+ and CD4+ T cells were purified by magnetic negative isolation, while CD8+ TEMRA cells were enriched using FACS. Blood was collected in EDTA tubes and processed within 24 hours, with PBMCs isolated through density gradient centrifugation. PBMCs destined for TCR sequencing were cryopreserved in liquid nitrogen and later thawed in a 37 °C water bath. The sorted or isolated CD4+, CD8+ and CD8+ TEMRA cells reached a purity of at least 90%. The data derive from a study of CD8 T cells in Susac syndrome (dated by TCRdb to about 2019). Background for the entire study: Whether CD8+ T cell activation and differentiation in Susac syndrome was antigen driven was tested using repertoire sequencing. The clonality of the CD8+ T cell repertoire was compared across 11 to 12 healthy donors, 14 Susac syndrome patients and under 18 multiple sclerosis patients. What the authors observed across the whole study: The number of individuals in the TCR sequencing and HLA analysis was acknowledged as relatively small.

RNA was extracted with the RNeasy kit and 0.5 to 1 ug was reverse transcribed using random hexamers. TCR beta CDR3 regions were amplified with the immunoSEQ multiplex PCR assay covering 54 Vbeta and 13 Jbeta segments. To correct PCR amplification bias, a synthetic template baseline was used for both primer optimization and computational correction. As for the authors' bioinformatics: Reads were assigned to V, D and J genes according to IMGT and analyzed in immunoSEQ Analyzer, with only productive sequences retained. Clonality was calculated as one minus the Shannon entropy normalized by log2 of the number of productive unique sequences. Public and private clones were assessed among the 100 most prevalent clones of each patient and control. Clones were defined as Susac-specific when absent from the healthy and MS cohorts, from about a thousand published viral clones and from other ImmuneACCESS disease sequences. Using fastp trimming at Q25 and MiXCR clonotype assembly, TCRdb reanalyzed the public sequencing data and kept in-frame beta chains. Each record represents a unique CDR3 protein, reported with the most common genes and DNA among its rows. For this entry, the V and J calls and clone size follow TCRdb and not the study's own pipeline. The sample table lists around 46,000 distinct CDR3 sequences, around 93% of them with a count of one. The top ten clones comprise around 0.38% of the sample.

Taken from the germline V gene (reference sequence), the CDR1 and CDR2 loops are LNHNV and YYDKDF. The cysteine opens and the phenylalanine closes a CDR3 of 17 amino acids. CDR3 DNA is the only sequence kept; it has 51 bases, read in frame from the first base. V gives up 0 bases and J gives up 0 bases, and the segment between their germline ends measures 12 bases. The sample was CD8+ T cells from PBMCs. The rearrangement joined TRBV15 to TRBJ1-5, with the D gene too uncertain to name. The clonotype comes from a human donor in good health. The DNA reads as follows: TGTGCCACCAGCAGAGAAGGGCTCGTGGATAGCAATCAGCCCCAGCATTTT. It translates as CATSREGLVDSNQPQHF.